This T cell receptor (beta chain) came from a study of blood T cell repertoires in COVID-19. Study-wide context: Researchers got acute and convalescent COVID-19 samples from the United States, Italy and Spain. Sources were T cells, B-cell-depleted T cells, or PBMCs; the material itself was cDNA or gDNA.

Per the study methods: It was from reference gene primer amplification that nucleated cell counts were estimated. Clones were read by immunoSEQ multiplex PCR, and TCRdb kept only the in-frame ones, dropping some. V, J and clone size reflect that table, while D and trimming were determined from the DNA. The sample shows 75,000 to 90,000 clones, about four fifths of them seen only once. The germline V gene encodes CDR1 MDHEN and CDR2 SYDVKM. The V segment lost 2 bases and the J segment 4 bases; nucleotides outside the gene matches: 2. The CDR3 has 13 amino acids. This TCR derives from a middle-aged woman with active or convalescent COVID-19. This chain links TRBV28 with TRBJ2-7, with 7 bases that match TRBD1. Material for sequencing was peripheral blood. CDR3 loop: CASSLTGVYEQYF. The DNA of the CDR3 is TGTGCCAGCAGTTTAACAGGGGTATACGAGCAGTACTTC.